This TCR beta chain was recorded in a study of shared clonotypes between healthy human individuals. Produced via immunoSEQ multiplex PCR; TCRdb's table is partial and in-frame only. The sample yields 2,100,000 or so clones, under 97% seen once. CDR3 length equals 14 residues. Per germline, CDR1 LNHDA and CDR2 SQIVND (reference sequence). V lost 11 bases and J lost 4, with 18 bases in between. The receptor was isolated from a young man in good health. The sample was naive CD4+ T cells sorted from blood. The subset here: CD45RA+ positively selected. The V and J genes are TRBV19 and TRBJ1-5; tentatively, D is TRBD1 (5 bases). CDR3 in DNA: TGTGCCGGGGCGAAGGGGATAGGGAATCAGCCCCAGCATTTT. This gives the protein CAGAKGIGNQPQHF.